The clone carrying this T cell receptor beta chain has just a few counts. What it binds is not known. This entry belongs to a study of blood T cells in healthy people across ages. CDR1 is SGHTA, CDR2 FQGNSA, per germline. The length of the CDR3 is 16 residues. Trimming took off 5 bases at V and 4 bases at J, with 17 bases between the two ends. Total RNA was isolated from each sample in quantities of at least 6 micrograms. Notes on the study in general: It was not known whether donors were CMV positive (a possible confounder of expanded clonotype changes). A roughly linear age-dependent decrease characterized TCR beta diversity per million T cells.

The use of a sample-barcoded 5' primer and a J-beta primer mix characterized a second PCR of roughly 7 to 12 cycles. CDR3-containing paired-end reads numbering at least 2.5 million came from each sample. MiXCR, run by TCRdb on the 5' RACE reads, gives a single entry per CDR3 protein. There are approximately 810,000 distinct CDR3 sequences in the sample; less than 35% occur only once, and 17% lies in the top ten. The chain carries TRBV7-2 and TRBJ2-2, with a weak D call TRBD2 (6 bases). This TCR was recovered from a woman aged 80 or older in good health. The sequencing sample was made of blood. CDR3 loop: CASSVRRGGGTGELFF. The CDR3 DNA reads TGTGCCAGCAGCGTACGGCGGGGCGGTGGCACCGGGGAGCTGTTTTTT.